The source of this T cell receptor (beta chain) is a study of T cells in Graves' hyperthyroidism and ophthalmopathy (dated by TCRdb to between 2019 and 2020). With respect to the entire study: Peripheral blood was collected at initial diagnosis, before any treatment. The approximately 100 discovery patients were randomly split 7:3 into training and test sets. Following sampling, methimazole starting at 30 mg daily was given to hyperthyroidism patients, and high-dose intravenous methylprednisolone was given to ophthalmopathy patients. To identify TCR V-J signatures that set the groups apart, the researchers used a discovery cohort of 90 to 100 patients, made up of roughly 45 with Graves' ophthalmopathy and around 58 with stable Graves' hyperthyroidism. Whether ophthalmopathy could be predicted prospectively was tested in an independent validation cohort made up of roughly 19 hyperthyroidism patients plus 17 patients who later progressed to ophthalmopathy. The paper describes TCR Vbeta CDR3 sequencing of about 140 peripheral blood samples, made up of roughly 45 ophthalmopathy patients, over 70 hyperthyroidism patients and 17 progressor patients. In more than 5 Graves' hyperthyroidism patients, the study also compared T-cell repertoires from thyroid tissue with T-cell repertoires from blood.

The TCR beta CDR3 regions were amplified from the RNA transcripts. For the first round of RT-PCR on the TCR CDR3, the HTBI primer set was used together with the Qiagen OneStep RT-PCR kit. The libraries were constructed in a second round of multiplex PCR and then size-selected and purified. Libraries were sequenced paired-end with 100 bp reads on an Illumina HiSeq2000. On the study's bioinformatics: SOAPnuke was used to process the raw data, throwing out any read that contained adapters or uncalled bases, had a mean Phred below 15, or lacked an exact constant-primer or identifier match. COPE v1.2.5 was used to merge high-quality paired reads, and clonotypes were defined as unique nucleotide sequences. MiTCR v1.1 was used to align the clonotypes against IMGT TRBV, TRBD and TRBJ reference segments. The analysis was restricted to V-J combinations with a frequency above 0.0001, which together covered about 99% of the repertoires. A TCS score was defined as the ratio between F50 (clonal expansion) and ExV (chaos), using BLOSUM62-based TCRdist between CDR3 peptides within each V-J. Welch's t-statistics and random forest reduced fewer than 550 V-J features to 13, which were used in a naive Bayes classifier (R e1071). Thyroid-blood repertoire similarity was quantified with the Morisita-Horn index. TCRdb redid the processing of the public reads, applying fastp at Q25 and MiXCR, and retained in-frame beta chains. Every entry covers one CDR3 protein and lists the most common genes and DNA from its rows. TCRdb assigned the V and J calls; the authors' analysis was not used. The sample records fewer than 750,000 distinct CDR3 sequences, roughly 14% of which are singletons. Jointly, the top ten make up around 4% of the sample.

The table lists this clonotype with many counts. The antigen this receptor binds is unknown. Per-base qualities were not stored, and no clone one base away is much larger. What the study reported, not specific to this receptor: No statistical method was used to set the sample size in advance, and investigators knew the group allocation. During validation, the model predicted progression to ophthalmopathy a median of approximately 6.5 months ahead of onset, with around 71% sensitivity and around 72% specificity. A model built on a 13 V-J signature distinguished ophthalmopathy from stable hyperthyroidism, reaching roughly 88% sensitivity and 81.08% specificity in cross-validation and 80%/75% in testing. Most expanded thyroid clonotypes (frequency above 0.001) were also found in blood, which suggests that blood repertoires may mirror thyroid immune responses.

Ophthalmopathy patients had moderately to severely active disease, Clinical Activity Score of at least 3, NOSPECS grade of at least 4, and duration under 3 months. Exclusion was applied to patients with uncontrolled infections, other autoimmune diseases, pregnancy or lactation. Diagnoses relied on clinical symptoms, serum thyroxine and TRAb, thyroid ultrasound and orbital computed tomography. Ficoll-Paque density gradient centrifugation was used to isolate PBMCs from approximately 10 ml of fresh peripheral blood. Total RNA was extracted using Trizol reagent, and RNA quality was assessed on an Agilent 2100 Bioanalyzer. Input material: blood. The receptor was isolated from a woman in her thirties or forties with Graves' ophthalmopathy.

The bases read TGCAGCGTCGCCCTACAAGAGACCCAGTACTTC. Translated, it gives CSVALQETQYF. The chain was built from TRBV29-1 and TRBJ2-5; the D gene identity is not certain. Cut back by 6 bases and 2 bases, the V and J ends lie 7 bases apart. Taken from the germline V gene, the CDR1 and CDR2 loops are SQVTM and ANQGSEA. The CDR3 measures 11 amino acids from cysteine to phenylalanine. CDR3 DNA only is kept here, 33 bases in frame from base 1. Here the CDR3 is joined to the reference TRBV29-1 and TRBJ2-5 genes, and the full variable domain is: SAVISQKPSRDICQRGTSLTIQCQVDSQVTMMFWYRQQPGQSLTLIATANQGSEATYESGFVIDKFPISRPNLTFSTLTVSNMSPEDSSIYLCSVALQETQYFGPGTRLLVL.